Presented here are 19 T cell receptor beta chains from one specimen sequenced in a study of blood T cell repertoires in COVID-19. This table comes from immunoSEQ multiplex PCR, and its TCRdb copy is limited to in-frame clones, with some not included. Of about 200,000 clones in the sample, 88% were seen once. The sample consisted of peripheral blood. These receptor sequences come from a man aged 18 to 29 with active or convalescent COVID-19.

The chain couples TRBV15 to TRBJ1-1, with TRBD1 as a possible D gene (5 bases). This CDR3 has 17 residues. V shed 0 bases and J shed 4 bases, with 18 bases lying between them. The germline gives CDR1 LNHNV, CDR2 YYDKDF (reference sequence). Here the CDR3 reads CATSRDLGGVSATEAFF. As DNA, the CDR3 is TGTGCCACCAGCAGAGATCTCGGGGGGGTCTCGGCCACTGAAGCTTTCTTT.

The rearrangement uses TRBV6-5 and TRBJ1-2; no reliable D call. Germline V gene lookup returns CDR1 MNHEY and CDR2 SVGAGI. The V end was cut by 10 bases, the J end by 2 bases, with 8 bases between. The CDR3 is 11 residues long. The CDR3 spells CATPRNYGYTF. CDR3 coding DNA: TGTGCCACCCCCCGGAACTATGGCTACACCTTC.

J is TRBJ1-4 and V is TRBV19, with D maybe TRBD1 (6 bases). Trimming took 3 bases from V and 3 from J, leaving 14 bases between them. CDR3 length: 16 residues. CDR1 LNHDA and CDR2 SQIVND come from the germline V gene (reference sequence). The CDR3 nucleotides are TGTGCCAGTAGTATTCTACAGGGAGCTTCTAATGAAAAACTGTTTTTT. Encoded protein: CASSILQGASNEKLFF. The full variable domain, rest sourced from reference TRBV19 and TRBJ1-4, is DGGITQSPKYLFRKEGQNVTLSCEQNLNHDAMYWYRQDPGQGLRLIYYSQIVNDFQKGDIAEGYSVSREKKESFPLTVTSAQKNPTAFYLCASSILQGASNEKLFFGSGTQLSVL.

This rearrangement joins TRBV6-5 to TRBJ2-7; 7 positions match TRBD2. The trim removed 7 bases at V and 2 bases at J, leaving 11 bases unmatched. CDR1 and CDR2 (germline): MNHEY, SVGAGI. This CDR3 contains 15 residues. The CDR3, as DNA: TGTGCCAGCATGCAGTCGGGAGGAGTAACCTACGAGCAGTACTTC. It codes for CASMQSGGVTYEQYF.

J is TRBJ2-1 and V is TRBV7-9; possibly TRBD1 for D (5 bases). The CDR3 sequence is 17 residues long. Deletions cut 0 bases from V and 7 bases from J, with 19 bases between. The germline gives CDR1 SEHNR, CDR2 FQNEAQ (reference sequence). CDR3 nucleotide sequence: TGTGCCAGCAGCTTAGCGTGGGGCACCGGAATCGGTAATGAGCAGTTCTTC. This gives the protein CASSLAWGTGIGNEQFF.

The gene calls are TRBV30 and TRBJ2-2; no reliable D call. This CDR3 is built from 12 residues. V lost 7 bases, J lost 6 bases, and 12 bases lay in between. Germline V gene lookup returns CDR1 GTSNPN and CDR2 SVGIG (reference sequence). The CDR3 reads CAFSQWPGELFF. CDR3 in DNA: TGTGCCTTCTCACAGTGGCCCGGGGAGCTGTTTTTT.

The gene calls are TRBV30 and TRBJ1-1, with D unresolved. There are 13 residues in the CDR3. Between the trimmed V and J ends, which lost 3 bases and 2 bases, there was a span of 10 bases. Germline values: CDR1 GTSNPN, CDR2 SVGIG (reference sequence). The DNA for the CDR3 is TGTGCCTGGAGGGCGTTAGCTAACACTGAAGCTTTCTTT. The encoded protein is CAWRALANTEAFF. Variable domain in full (rest from reference TRBV30 and TRBJ1-1): SQTIHQWPATLVQPVGSPLSLECTVEGTSNPNLYWYRQAAGRGLQLLFYSVGIGQISSEVPQNLSASRPQDRQFILSSKKLLLSDSGFYLCAWRALANTEAFFGQGTRLTVV.

The V gene is TRBV30, the J gene TRBJ1-3; D uncertain. Germline loops: CDR1 GTSNPN, CDR2 SVGIG (reference sequence). This CDR3 is 12 amino acids long. V was shortened by 4 bases and J by 4 bases, with 8 bases between the two germline ends. The CDR3 nucleotides read TGTGCCTGGAAGCGGGCGGGAAACACCATATATTTT. This encodes CAWKRAGNTIYF.

This clone was picked up one time. The rearrangement links TRBV5-1 to TRBJ2-3; 7 nucleotides align to TRBD2. The V segment lost 1 base and the J segment 0 bases; nucleotides outside the gene matches: 11. Germline loops: CDR1 SGHRS, CDR2 YFSETQ. This CDR3 region has 18 residues. The CDR3 sequence is CASSLSSLAAMSTDTQYF. The CDR3 DNA reads as TGCGCCAGCAGCTTGTCATCCCTAGCGGCCATGAGCACAGATACGCAGTATTTT.

The chain joins TRBV12-5 to TRBJ2-3; 9 bases line up with TRBD1. In germline, CDR1 is LGHNT, CDR2 FRNRAP. CDR3 length equals 23 residues. V was pared by 4 bases and J by 3 bases, with 29 bases of the junction left unmatched. CDR3 sequence reads: CASGSGPKETGGSILRSTDTQYF. For the CDR3, the DNA is TGTGCTAGTGGTTCGGGCCCGAAAGAGACAGGGGGTAGTATTTTGAGGAGTACAGATACGCAGTATTTT.

The V gene is TRBV2, the J gene TRBJ1-4; no clear D. Germline V lookup: CDR1 SNHLY, CDR2 FYNNEI. Trimming cost V 3 bases and J 7 bases, with 9 bases left between them. The CDR3 contains 13 residues. CDR3: CASSDMGREKLFF. CDR3 nucleotides: TGTGCCAGCAGTGACATGGGCCGTGAAAAACTGTTTTTT.

This chain joins TRBV5-4 and TRBJ1-1, with TRBD1 matching 8 bases. Losses at the gene ends were 4 bases for V and 6 bases for J; bases not matched to a gene: 14. Germline CDR1 is SGHNT and CDR2 is YYREEE (reference sequence). The CDR3 is 16 amino acids. The CDR3 loop reads CASSPSPNRGGSEAFF. CDR3 nucleotide sequence: TGTGCCAGCAGCCCATCCCCGAACAGGGGGGGGTCTGAAGCTTTCTTT. Complete variable domain (other parts from reference TRBV5-4 and TRBJ1-1): ETGVTQSPTHLIKTRGQQVTLRCSSQSGHNTVSWYQQALGQGPQFIFQYYREEENGRGNFPPRFSGLQFPNYSSELNVNALELDDSALYLCASSPSPNRGGSEAFFGQGTRLTVV.

This clone has only one observation. The chain links TRBV7-9 to TRBJ2-5, with D unclear. This CDR3 has 11 amino acids. V lost 5 bases, J lost 5 bases, and 6 bases lay in between. Germline lookup yields CDR1 SEHNR and CDR2 FQNEAQ (reference sequence). Here the CDR3 reads CASSHGETQYF. In nucleotides, the CDR3 is TGTGCCAGCAGCCACGGGGAGACCCAGTACTTC.

The DNA for the CDR3 is TGTGCCAGCTCAACAGGGACAGGGACCGGAAACACCATATATTTT. It codes for CASSTGTGTGNTIYF. The V gene is TRBV18, the J gene TRBJ1-3, with 9 bases lining up with TRBD1. J was trimmed by 4 bases and V by 5 bases; bases with no gene match: 6. Germline CDR1 and CDR2: KGHSH and LQKENI. CDR3 length equals 15 residues.

The genes are TRBV27 and TRBJ1-4, with D possibly TRBD1 on 5 matching bases. CDR3 length: 13 residues. Looked up from germline, CDR1 is MNHEY and CDR2 is SMNVEV (reference sequence). Deletions cut 4 bases from V and 8 bases from J, with 11 bases between. CDR3 loop: CASSSGAYEKLFF. The CDR3 DNA sequence: TGTGCCAGCAGTTCTGGGGCTTACGAAAAACTGTTTTTT. Looking up the rest from reference TRBV27 and TRBJ1-4 gives the full variable domain: EAQVTQNPRYLITVTGKKLTVTCSQNMNHEYMSWYRQDPGLGLRQIYYSMNVEVTDKGDVPEGYKVSRKEKRNFPLILESPSPNQTSLYFCASSSGAYEKLFFGSGTQLSVL.

The chain employs TRBV19 and TRBJ2-2; tentative D call: TRBD2 (7 bases). Germline CDR1 and CDR2: LNHDA and SQIVND (reference sequence). The ends were cut back, 5 bases at V and 2 bases at J, with 15 bases in the middle. The length of the CDR3 is 16 residues. CDR3 sequence reads: CASSRGASGNTGELFF. CDR3 in DNA: TGTGCCAGTAGTCGGGGGGCTAGCGGAAACACCGGGGAGCTGTTTTTT.

V and J are TRBV19 and TRBJ1-5; no reliable D call. Germline CDR1 is LNHDA and CDR2 is SQIVND (reference sequence). V gave up 5 bases and J gave up 2 bases, with 10 bases separating them. This CDR3 spans 14 amino acids. The CDR3 is CASSYSNGNQPQHF. CDR3 nucleotides: TGTGCCAGTAGTTACTCGAACGGCAATCAGCCCCAGCATTTT.

The chain recombines TRBV7-2 with TRBJ1-3; D gene uncertain. The germline gives CDR1 SGHTA, CDR2 FQGNSA. The germline V and J ends were trimmed by 1 base and 0 bases, with 10 bases remaining between them. The CDR3 has 16 amino acids. CDR3 in DNA: TGTGCCAGCAGCTTAGACCCCCTGAGCTCTGGAAACACCATATATTTT. It encodes CASSLDPLSSGNTIYF.

The chain links TRBV5-4 to TRBJ1-2; possible D gene TRBD1, 5 bases. Germline CDR1 reads SGHNT; CDR2 reads YYREEE (reference sequence). V gave up 10 bases and J gave up 4 bases, with 11 bases separating them. CDR3 length equals 11 residues. CDR3 amino acids: CAAGGTYGYTF. The CDR3 DNA is TGTGCCGCGGGGGGGACCTATGGCTACACCTTC.